These T cell receptor beta chains were read from a single sample in a study of T cells expressing NK-cell markers. TCRdb re-called the 5' RACE reads; every CDR3 protein appears as one record, without DNA. The sample table includes more than 400,000 distinct CDR3 sequences. The sequenced sample consisted of blood T cells: a sorted CD56 or NKG2C T cell subset, CD4+ or CD8+ T cells, or bulk PBMC T cells (not recorded which). These receptors originate from a woman aged 18-70 years in good health. The CDR3 runs from the conserved cysteine through the conserved F or W.

v_call	j_call	cdr3_aa
TRBV20-1	TRBJ2-3	CSARDSGVRTDTQYF
TRBV11-1	TRBJ2-1	CASSLNEVVEQFF
TRBV6-2/TRBV6-3	TRBJ2-1	CASSPLAGFDNEQFF
TRBV27	TRBJ2-1	CASSFLAYNEQFF
TRBV15	TRBJ2-3	CATKDRDSDTQYF
TRBV29-1	TRBJ1-2	CSVPGGEPNYGYTF
TRBV18	TRBJ2-7	CASSLNSGSPNEQYF
TRBV2	TRBJ1-1	CASSERAGGGAPEAFF
TRBV6-6	TRBJ1-5	CASSYSLREPQHF
TRBV4-3	TRBJ2-4	CASSQDQGSGGKNIQYF
TRBV6-2/TRBV6-3	TRBJ2-1	CASSPVAGGAEQFF
TRBV7-9	TRBJ1-1	CASSLPGEFGEAFF
TRBV12-3/TRBV12-4	TRBJ2-3	CASSLSAKQGIADTQYF
TRBV28	TRBJ2-5	CASTVAGNKQETQYF
TRBV20-1	TRBJ2-1	CSALNTHSYNEQFF
TRBV4-1	TRBJ2-3	CASSRGTSGERDTQYF
TRBV2	TRBJ2-2	CASRGQGPNTGELFF
TRBV18	TRBJ1-5	CASSPGTMGNQPQHF
TRBV12-3/TRBV12-4	TRBJ2-2	CASSIYLLNTGELFF
TRBV3-1	TRBJ1-1	CASSQQGGVIDTEAFF
TRBV15	TRBJ2-5	CATSRDLMGRKQETQYF
TRBV11-2	TRBJ2-2	CASSTRGQGNTGELFF
TRBV12-3/TRBV12-4	TRBJ2-1	CASSRLQVAEQFF
TRBV7-9	TRBJ2-7	CASSLAVTYEQYF
TRBV20-1	TRBJ2-2	CSASQGGANTGELFF
TRBV27	TRBJ2-1	CASSSPGTALSNEQFF
TRBV2	TRBJ2-5	CASIQGRQETQYF
TRBV7-2	TRBJ2-1	CASSLRQGYYNEQFF
TRBV25-1	TRBJ2-1	CASSRGEFRDRADNEQFF
TRBV28	TRBJ2-7	CASSLIAGALYEQYF
TRBV12-3/TRBV12-4	TRBJ2-1	CASNPWESYNEQFF